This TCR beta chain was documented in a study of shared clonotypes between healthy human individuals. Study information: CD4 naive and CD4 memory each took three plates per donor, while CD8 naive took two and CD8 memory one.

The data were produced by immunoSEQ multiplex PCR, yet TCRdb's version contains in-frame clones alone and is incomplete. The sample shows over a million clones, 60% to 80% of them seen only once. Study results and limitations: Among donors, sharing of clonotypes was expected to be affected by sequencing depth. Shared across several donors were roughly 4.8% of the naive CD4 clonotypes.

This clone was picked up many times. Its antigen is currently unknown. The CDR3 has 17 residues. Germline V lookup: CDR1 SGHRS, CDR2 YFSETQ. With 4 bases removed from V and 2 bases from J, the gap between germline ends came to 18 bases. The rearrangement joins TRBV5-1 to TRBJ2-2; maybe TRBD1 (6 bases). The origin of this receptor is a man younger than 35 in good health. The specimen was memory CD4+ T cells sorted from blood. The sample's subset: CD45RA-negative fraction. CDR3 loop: CASSPTGQGQNTGELFF. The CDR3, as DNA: TGCGCCAGCAGCCCCACGGGGCAGGGGCAAAACACCGGGGAGCTGTTTTTT.